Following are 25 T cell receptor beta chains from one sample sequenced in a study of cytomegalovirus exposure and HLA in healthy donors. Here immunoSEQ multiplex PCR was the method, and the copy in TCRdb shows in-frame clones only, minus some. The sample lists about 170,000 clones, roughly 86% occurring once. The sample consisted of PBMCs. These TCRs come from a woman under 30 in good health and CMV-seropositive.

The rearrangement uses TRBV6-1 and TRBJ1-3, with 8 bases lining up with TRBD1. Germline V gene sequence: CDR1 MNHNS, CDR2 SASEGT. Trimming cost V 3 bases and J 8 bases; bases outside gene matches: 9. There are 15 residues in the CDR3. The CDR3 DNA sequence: TGTGCCAGCAGTGAGGGGGACAGGCTTCTGGACACCATATATTTT. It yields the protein CASSEGDRLLDTIYF.

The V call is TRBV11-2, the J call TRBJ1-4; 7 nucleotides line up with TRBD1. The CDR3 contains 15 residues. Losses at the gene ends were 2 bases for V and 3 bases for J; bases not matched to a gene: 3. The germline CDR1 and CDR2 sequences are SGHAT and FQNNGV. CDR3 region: CASSLLRGSNEKLFF. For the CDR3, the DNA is TGTGCCAGCAGCTTACTCAGGGGGTCTAATGAAAAACTGTTTTTT.

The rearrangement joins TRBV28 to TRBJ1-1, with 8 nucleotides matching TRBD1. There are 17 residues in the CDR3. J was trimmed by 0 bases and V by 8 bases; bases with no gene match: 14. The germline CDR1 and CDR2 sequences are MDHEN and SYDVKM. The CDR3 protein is CASPPPSIQGVNTEAFF. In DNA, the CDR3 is TGTGCCAGCCCCCCACCCTCGATACAGGGGGTGAACACTGAAGCTTTCTTT.

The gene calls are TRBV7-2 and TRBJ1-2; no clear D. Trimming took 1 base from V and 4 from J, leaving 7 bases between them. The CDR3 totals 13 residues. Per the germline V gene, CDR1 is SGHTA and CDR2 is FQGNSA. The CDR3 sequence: CASSLDGFYGYTF. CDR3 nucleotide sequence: TGTGCCAGCAGCTTAGACGGTTTCTATGGCTACACCTTC. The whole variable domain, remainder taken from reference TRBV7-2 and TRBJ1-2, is GAGVSQSPSNKVTEKGKDVELRCDPISGHTALYWYRQSLGQGLEFLIYFQGNSAPDKSGLPSDRFSAERTGGSVSTLTIQRTQQEDSAVYLCASSLDGFYGYTFGSGTRLTVV.

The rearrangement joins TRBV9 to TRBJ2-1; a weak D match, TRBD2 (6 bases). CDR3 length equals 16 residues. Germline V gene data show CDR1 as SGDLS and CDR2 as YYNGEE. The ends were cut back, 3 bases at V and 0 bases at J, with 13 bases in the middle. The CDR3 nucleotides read TGTGCCAGCAGCGAATTAGCGGCCCCCTCCTACAATGAGCAGTTCTTC. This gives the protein CASSELAAPSYNEQFF. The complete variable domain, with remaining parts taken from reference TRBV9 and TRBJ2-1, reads DSGVTQTPKHLITATGQRVTLRCSPRSGDLSVYWYQQSLDQGLQFLIQYYNGEERAKGNILERFSAQQFPDLHSELNLSSLELGDSALYFCASSELAAPSYNEQFFGPGTRLTVL.

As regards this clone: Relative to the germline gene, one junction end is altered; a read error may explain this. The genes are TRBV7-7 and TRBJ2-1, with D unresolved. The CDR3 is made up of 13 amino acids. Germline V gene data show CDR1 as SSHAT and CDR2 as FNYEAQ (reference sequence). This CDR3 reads CASSLRSYNEQFF. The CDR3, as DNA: TGTGCTAGCAGCTTACGTAGCTACAATGAGCAGTTCTTC.

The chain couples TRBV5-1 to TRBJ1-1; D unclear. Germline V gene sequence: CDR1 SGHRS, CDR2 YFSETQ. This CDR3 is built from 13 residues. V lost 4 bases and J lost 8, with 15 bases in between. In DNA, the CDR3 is TGCGCCAGCAGCCCCCTGGGGAGGCAGGAAGCTTTCTTT. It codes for CASSPLGRQEAFF.

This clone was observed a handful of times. CDR3 coding DNA: TGTGCCTGGGCGGGACAGGTGAACACTGAAGCTTTCTTT. Translated, it gives CAWAGQVNTEAFF. The chain combines TRBV30 with TRBJ1-1; 8 bases map to TRBD1. The CDR3 runs 13 residues. The junction had 2 bases not matched to a gene; V was cut back by 5 bases and J by 0 bases. In germline, CDR1 is GTSNPN, CDR2 SVGIG (reference sequence).

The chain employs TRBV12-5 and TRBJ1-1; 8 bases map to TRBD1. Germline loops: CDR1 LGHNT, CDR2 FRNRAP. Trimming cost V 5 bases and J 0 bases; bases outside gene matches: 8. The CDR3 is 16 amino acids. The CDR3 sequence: CASGLTAGGVNTEAFF. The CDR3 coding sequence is TGTGCTAGTGGTCTGACGGCAGGGGGCGTGAACACTGAAGCTTTCTTT.

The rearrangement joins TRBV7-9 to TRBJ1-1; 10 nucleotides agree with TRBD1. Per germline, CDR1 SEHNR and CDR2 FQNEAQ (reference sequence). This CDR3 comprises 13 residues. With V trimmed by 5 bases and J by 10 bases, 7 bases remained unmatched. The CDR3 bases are TGTGCCAGCAGCGAGGGACAGGGGATCGGAGCTTTCTTT. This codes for CASSEGQGIGAFF.

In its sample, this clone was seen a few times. The CDR3 DNA reads as TGTGCCAGCTCCCCCGGACAGCTCTATGGCTACACCTTC. This encodes CASSPGQLYGYTF. This chain links TRBV18 with TRBJ1-2; D perhaps matches TRBD1 (6 bases). Germline V gene sequence: CDR1 KGHSH, CDR2 LQKENI. This CDR3 is 13 amino acids long. Trimming took off 6 bases at V and 4 bases at J, with 12 bases between the two ends.

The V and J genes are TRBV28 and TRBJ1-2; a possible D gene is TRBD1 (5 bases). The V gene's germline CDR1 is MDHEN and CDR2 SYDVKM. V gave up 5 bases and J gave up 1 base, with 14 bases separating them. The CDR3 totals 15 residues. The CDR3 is CASSQGGQGNYGYTF. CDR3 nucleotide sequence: TGTGCCAGCAGTCAAGGAGGGCAGGGTAACTATGGCTACACCTTC.

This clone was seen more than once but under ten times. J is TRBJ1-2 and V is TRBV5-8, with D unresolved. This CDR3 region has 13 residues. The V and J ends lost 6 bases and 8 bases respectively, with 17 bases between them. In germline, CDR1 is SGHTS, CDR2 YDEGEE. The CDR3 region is CASTLQVLSGYTF. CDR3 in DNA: TGTGCCAGCACCCTCCAGGTTCTTTCCGGCTACACCTTC.

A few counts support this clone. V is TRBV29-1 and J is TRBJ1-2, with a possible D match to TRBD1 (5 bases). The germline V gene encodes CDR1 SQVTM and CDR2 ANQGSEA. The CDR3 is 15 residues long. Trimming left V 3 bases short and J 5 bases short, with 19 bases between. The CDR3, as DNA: TGCAGCGTTGAGAGACCAGGGCCAGGAGGGTATGGCTACACCTTC. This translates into CSVERPGPGGYGYTF. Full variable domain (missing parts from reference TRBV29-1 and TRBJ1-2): SAVISQKPSRDICQRGTSLTIQCQVDSQVTMMFWYRQQPGQSLTLIATANQGSEATYESGFVIDKFPISRPNLTFSTLTVSNMSPEDSSIYLCSVERPGPGGYGYTFGSGTRLTVV.

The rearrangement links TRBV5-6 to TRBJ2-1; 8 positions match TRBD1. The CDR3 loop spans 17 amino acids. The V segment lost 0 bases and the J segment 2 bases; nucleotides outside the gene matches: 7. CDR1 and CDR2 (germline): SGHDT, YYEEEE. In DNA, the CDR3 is TGTGCCAGCAGCTTGGGTGTTGCGACAGGGGCCTACAATGAGCAGTTCTTC. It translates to CASSLGVATGAYNEQFF.

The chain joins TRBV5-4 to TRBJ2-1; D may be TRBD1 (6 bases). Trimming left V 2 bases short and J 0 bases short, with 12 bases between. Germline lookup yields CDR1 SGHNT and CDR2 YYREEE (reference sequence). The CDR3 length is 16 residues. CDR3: CASSLQGLSSYNEQFF. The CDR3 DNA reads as TGTGCCAGCAGCTTACAGGGTCTTAGCTCCTACAATGAGCAGTTCTTC.

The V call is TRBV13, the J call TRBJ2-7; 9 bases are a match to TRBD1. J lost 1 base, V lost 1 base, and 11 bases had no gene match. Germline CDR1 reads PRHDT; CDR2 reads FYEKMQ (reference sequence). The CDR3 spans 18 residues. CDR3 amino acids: CASSLARTGEVRSYEQYF. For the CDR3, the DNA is TGTGCCAGCAGCTTAGCAAGGACAGGGGAAGTTCGGTCCTACGAGCAGTACTTC. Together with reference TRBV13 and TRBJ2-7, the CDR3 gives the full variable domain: AAGVIQSPRHLIKEKRETATLKCYPIPRHDTVYWYQQGPGQDPQFLISFYEKMQSDKGSIPDRFSAQQFSDYHSELNMSSLELGDSALYFCASSLARTGEVRSYEQYFGPGTRLTVT.

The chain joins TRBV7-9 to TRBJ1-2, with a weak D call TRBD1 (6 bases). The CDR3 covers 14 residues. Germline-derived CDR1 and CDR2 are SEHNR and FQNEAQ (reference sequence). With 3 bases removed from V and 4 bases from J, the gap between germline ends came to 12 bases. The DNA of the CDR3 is TGTGCCAGCAGCTTGGACAGTGGGATCTATGGCTACACCTTC. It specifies CASSLDSGIYGYTF.

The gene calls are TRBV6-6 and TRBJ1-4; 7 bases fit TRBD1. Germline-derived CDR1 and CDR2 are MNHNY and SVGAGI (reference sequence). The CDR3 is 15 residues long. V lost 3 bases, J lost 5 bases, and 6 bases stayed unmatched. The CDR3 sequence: CASSYSQGFNEKLFF. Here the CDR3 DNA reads TGTGCCAGCAGTTATTCACAGGGGTTCAATGAAAAACTGTTTTTT.

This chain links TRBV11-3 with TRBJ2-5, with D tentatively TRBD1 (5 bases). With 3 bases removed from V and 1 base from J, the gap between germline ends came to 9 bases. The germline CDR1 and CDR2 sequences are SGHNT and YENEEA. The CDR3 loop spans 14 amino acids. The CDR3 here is CASSLTDLQETQYF. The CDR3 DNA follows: TGTGCCAGCAGCTTGACAGATCTCCAAGAGACCCAGTACTTC.

The CDR3 protein is CSVEDAGGADTQYF. The CDR3 DNA sequence: TGCAGCGTTGAAGATGCGGGAGGGGCAGATACGCAGTATTTT. The J gene is TRBJ2-3, the V gene TRBV29-1, with 9 bases lining up with TRBD2. The CDR3 totals 14 residues. CDR1 and CDR2 (germline): SQVTM, ANQGSEA. Trimming removed 0 bases from V and 4 bases from J; junction bases left unmatched: 2.

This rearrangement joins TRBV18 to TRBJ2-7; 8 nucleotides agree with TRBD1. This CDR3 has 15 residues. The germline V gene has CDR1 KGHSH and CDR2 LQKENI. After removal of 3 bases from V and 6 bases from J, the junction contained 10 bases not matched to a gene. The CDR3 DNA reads TGTGCCAGCTCACCGGACAGGGTCCCCACTACCGAGCAGTACTTC. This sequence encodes CASSPDRVPTTEQYF.

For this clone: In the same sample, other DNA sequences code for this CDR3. The CDR3 DNA reads as TGCGCCAGCAGCTTAGCAGGGGGAATCTCCTACGAGCAGTACTTC. Translation: CASSLAGGISYEQYF. The chain combines TRBV5-1 with TRBJ2-7; 7 bases line up with TRBD1. The CDR3 loop spans 15 amino acids. Germline lookup yields CDR1 SGHRS and CDR2 YFSETQ. The V and J ends lost 2 bases and 0 bases, in that order; junction bases with no gene match: 5.

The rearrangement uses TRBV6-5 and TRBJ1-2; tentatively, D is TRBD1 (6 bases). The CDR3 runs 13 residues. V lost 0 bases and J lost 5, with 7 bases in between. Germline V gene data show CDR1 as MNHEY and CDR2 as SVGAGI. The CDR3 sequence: CASSYSTGYGYTF. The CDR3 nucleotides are TGTGCCAGCAGTTACTCGACAGGTTATGGCTACACCTTC.

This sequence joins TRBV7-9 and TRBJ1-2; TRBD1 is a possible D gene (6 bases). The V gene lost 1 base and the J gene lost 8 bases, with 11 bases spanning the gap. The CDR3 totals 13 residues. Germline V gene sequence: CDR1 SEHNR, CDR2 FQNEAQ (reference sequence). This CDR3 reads CASSLVTGYGYTF. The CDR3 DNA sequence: TGTGCCAGCAGCTTAGTAACAGGGTACGGCTACACCTTC.